A selection of T cell receptor beta chains follows, all from one sample in a study of beta chain features in type 1 diabetes. Only in-frame clones appear in the TCRdb table, and some are missing; sequencing was by immunoSEQ multiplex PCR. Of roughly 150,000 clones detected, 8.5% to 10% appear once; the ten largest clones hold 0.7%. Sequenced material: central memory CD4+ T cells from blood. The receptor source for this set is a woman in her thirties with type 1 diabetes. Each CDR3 is given with its conserved first and last residue. D genes are given only for firm matches. Clone size is given for some rows only: seen once, a few or many times, or a class if the clone is expanded.

j_call,d_call,clone_size,v_call,cdr3_nt,cdr3_aa
TRBJ1-1,NA,few,TRBV7-3,TGTGCCAGCTGCTTAGGGGGGGCGAGCACTGAAGCTTTCTTT,CASCLGGASTEAFF
TRBJ2-7,NA,few,TRBV21-1,TGTGCCAGCAGCAATATGGGCACCGTGAGCTCCTACGAGCAGTACTTC,CASSNMGTVSSYEQYF
TRBJ1-2,TRBD1,NA,TRBV9,TGTGCCAGCAGCCGGGACAGGGCCTATGGCTACACCTTC,CASSRDRAYGYTF
TRBJ1-1,TRBD1,few,TRBV28,TGTGCCAGCAGTAGTCCCGGGACAGGGCACACTTTCTTT,CASSSPGTGHTFF
TRBJ2-3,TRBD2,NA,TRBV11-1,TGTGCCAGCAGCTTGGGGAATAGCGGGAGCAGCACAGATACGCAGTATTTT,CASSLGNSGSSTDTQYF
TRBJ2-6,NA,many,TRBV28,TGTGCCAGCAGGGTACAGGGAGCCGGGGCCAACGTCCTGACTTTC,CASRVQGAGANVLTF
TRBJ1-2,NA,NA,TRBV15,TGTGCCACCAGCAGAGTGCAGGGTCACTATGGCTACACCTTC,CATSRVQGHYGYTF
TRBJ2-7,TRBD2,NA,TRBV7-2,TGTGCCAGCAGCCTTTCTAGCGGGCCCTACGAGCAGTACTTC,CASSLSSGPYEQYF
TRBJ1-4,TRBD1,NA,TRBV2,TGTGCCAGCAGCTGGACAGGGAGGAATGAAAAACTGTTTTTT,CASSWTGRNEKLFF
TRBJ1-1,NA,few,TRBV4-2,TGTGCCAGCAGCCAGGGACATTTGAACACTGAAGCTTTCTTT,CASSQGHLNTEAFF
TRBJ2-7,NA,NA,TRBV28,TGTGCCAGCACCCGAAGCCAGGCGATTGGAGAGCAGTACTTC,CASTRSQAIGEQYF
TRBJ1-2,NA,NA,TRBV6-5,TGTGCCAGCAGTTACTCGAGGACAGAAGATGGCTACACCTTC,CASSYSRTEDGYTF
TRBJ1-5,TRBD1,NA,TRBV28,TGTGCCAGCAGCACTGCGGGACAGGGAATTGGACAGCCCCAGCATTTT,CASSTAGQGIGQPQHF
TRBJ1-2,TRBD1,few,TRBV19,TGTGCCAGTACCGCCGGGACAGCTGCTAACTATGGCTACACCTTC,CASTAGTAANYGYTF
TRBJ2-1,NA,NA,TRBV30,TGTGCCTGGGACCAGGGGTACGGTGAGCAGTTCTTC,CAWDQGYGEQFF
TRBJ2-7,NA,few,TRBV25-1,TGTGCCAGCAGTGCTGGGGTAGCGGTCCTTGGCGAGCAGTACTTC,CASSAGVAVLGEQYF
TRBJ2-1,TRBD1,many,TRBV19,TGTGCCAGTAGTGAACAGGGGTCCTACAATGAGCAGTTCTTC,CASSEQGSYNEQFF
TRBJ2-5,NA,few,TRBV30,TGTGCCTGGAATGGAGTAGGAGTCCAAGAGACCCAGTACTTC,CAWNGVGVQETQYF
TRBJ1-1,NA,few,TRBV9,TGTGCCAGCAGCACCGCACAGGGCATGAACACTGAAGCTTTCTTT,CASSTAQGMNTEAFF
TRBJ1-3,NA,NA,TRBV29-1,TGCAGCGTTCAGGGACTCGAATGGGTCTCTGGAAACACCATATATTTT,CSVQGLEWVSGNTIYF
TRBJ1-5,TRBD1,NA,TRBV7-9,TGTGCCAGCAGCGAGGGACAGGTGTTTCAGCCCCAGCATTTT,CASSEGQVFQPQHF
TRBJ2-1,TRBD2,NA,TRBV6-5,TGTGCCAGCAAGGCTAGCGGACTCTCCTACAATGAGCAGTTCTTC,CASKASGLSYNEQFF
TRBJ2-4,NA,few,TRBV28,TGTGCCAGTACCTCAGGGACCAAAAACATTCAGTACTTC,CASTSGTKNIQYF
TRBJ1-1,NA,few,TRBV5-1,TGCGCCAGCGACCCGGGATCGAACACTGAAGCTTTCTTT,CASDPGSNTEAFF
TRBJ2-1,TRBD2,NA,TRBV29-1,TGCAGCGTTGAGGGACTCACAAGAGGCGGGAGGGGGTACAATGAGCAGTTCTTC,CSVEGLTRGGRGYNEQFF
TRBJ2-1,TRBD1,NA,TRBV7-2,TGTGCCAGCCACTCCGGACAGGGCAGTGAGCAGTTCTTC,CASHSGQGSEQFF
TRBJ2-3,TRBD2,few,TRBV9,TGTGCCAGCAGCTCCCCTAGCGGGATTACCACAGATACGCAGTATTTT,CASSSPSGITTDTQYF
TRBJ1-2,NA,few,TRBV2,TGTGCCAGCAGGGCCGAGACGACAGGCTCTGGCTACACCTTC,CASRAETTGSGYTF
TRBJ1-2,TRBD1,NA,TRBV27,TGTGCCAGCAGCTGGACAGGGGGAAGAGGCTACACCTTC,CASSWTGGRGYTF
TRBJ2-3,TRBD2,few,TRBV5-1,TGCGCCAGCAGCTGGACTAGCGGGAGCACAGATACGCAGTATTTT,CASSWTSGSTDTQYF
TRBJ2-7,TRBD2,few,TRBV9,TGTGCCAGCAGCCCCCGTAGCCCCGGACTAGCGGGAGGAAAGTACGAGCAGTACTTC,CASSPRSPGLAGGKYEQYF
TRBJ1-2,NA,few,TRBV28,TGTGCCAGCAGTAACCTAGACCTCTATGGCTACACCTTC,CASSNLDLYGYTF
TRBJ1-2,NA,NA,TRBV4-1,TGCGCCAGCAGCCAAGACCCCTTCTATGGCTACACCTTC,CASSQDPFYGYTF
TRBJ1-1,NA,few,TRBV5-4,TGTGCCAGCAGCTTGGCTGTCGGTGAAGCTTTCTTT,CASSLAVGEAFF
TRBJ2-5,NA,NA,TRBV5-1,TGCGCCAGCAGCTTGGGAGTTCAAGAGACCCAGTACTTC,CASSLGVQETQYF
TRBJ1-1,TRBD1,NA,TRBV5-1,TGCGCCAGTAGCCGGACAGGAGACACTGAAGCTTTCTTT,CASSRTGDTEAFF
TRBJ2-7,TRBD2,few,TRBV30,TGTGCCTTATGGGGCGGGAGCTACGAGCAGTACTTC,CALWGGSYEQYF
TRBJ2-3,NA,few,TRBV6-5,TGTGCCAGCAGCCGGGACTTCACAGATACGCAGTATTTT,CASSRDFTDTQYF
TRBJ2-7,NA,few,TRBV19,TGTGCCAGCGGGGGGCAGGGCTACGAGCAGTACTTC,CASGGQGYEQYF
TRBJ2-5,TRBD1,few,TRBV7-2,TGTGCCAGCAGCTATCAAACAGGGGAAGAGACCCAGTACTTC,CASSYQTGEETQYF
TRBJ2-5,TRBD1,few,TRBV5-1,TGCGCCAGCAGCAGCCTGGGACAGGGGGTCGGTTTCGAGACCCAGTACTTC,CASSSLGQGVGFETQYF
TRBJ2-2,TRBD1,NA,TRBV14,TGTGCCAGCAGCCCCCCCCGGGACAGAACTAACACCGGGGAGCTGTTTTTT,CASSPPRDRTNTGELFF
TRBJ1-2,TRBD1,NA,TRBV23-1,TGCGCCAGCAGTAAACAGGGGAGCCATGGCTACACCTTC,CASSKQGSHGYTF
TRBJ2-3,TRBD1,NA,TRBV7-2,TGTGCCAGCAGCTTAGAAGTCAGGGGGCCTACGCAGTATTTT,CASSLEVRGPTQYF
TRBJ2-1,TRBD1,few,TRBV11-2,TGTGCCAGCAGAACCGGGACAGGGTCGGGTGAGCAGTTCTTC,CASRTGTGSGEQFF
TRBJ2-6,TRBD1,few,TRBV11-3,TGTGCCAGCAGCTTAGGGACAGGGGATGGGGCCAACGTCCTGACTTTC,CASSLGTGDGANVLTF
TRBJ2-2,NA,NA,TRBV5-1,TGCGCCAGCAGCTTGGCTCAGCGTTCCGGGGAGCTGTTTTTT,CASSLAQRSGELFF
TRBJ1-5,TRBD1,few,TRBV6-5,TGTGCCAGCAGCCTGGTTAAACAGGGGTTGGGGCCCCAGCATTTT,CASSLVKQGLGPQHF
TRBJ2-6,TRBD2,many,TRBV7-2,TGTGCCAGCAGGGCGGGAGGGCCGGTTGGGGCCAACGTCCTGACTTTC,CASRAGGPVGANVLTF
TRBJ2-1,NA,NA,TRBV12-5,TGTGCTAGTGGTTTGGTTTTTGTGGCTGAGCAGTTCTTC,CASGLVFVAEQFF
TRBJ2-1,TRBD2,NA,TRBV10-2,TGCGCCAGCTGTAGGACTAGCGGGAGCGATGAGCAGTTCTTC,CASCRTSGSDEQFF
TRBJ1-5,NA,NA,TRBV29-1,TGCAGCGTTGGGGGGGTTGGTGTCCAGCCCCAGCATTTT,CSVGGVGVQPQHF
TRBJ1-1,NA,NA,TRBV2,TGTGCCAGCAGCCGCTCATGGGAGGTCACTGAAGCTTTCTTT,CASSRSWEVTEAFF
TRBJ2-1,TRBD2,few,TRBV11-2,TGTGCCAGCAGCTTAGATCGGCCTAGCGGGAGGGCCGTTGAGCAGTTCTTC,CASSLDRPSGRAVEQFF
TRBJ2-3,NA,NA,TRBV15,TGTGCCACCAGCAGAGATCCCACAGGCCTGGCAGATACGCAGTATTTT,CATSRDPTGLADTQYF